This T cell receptor (beta chain) was found in a study of cytomegalovirus exposure and HLA in healthy donors. At the level of the study: Early release data held 85 million or so unique TCRs from HLA-typed donors. Points from the study as a whole: Equally common other TCR beta chains were less clonally expanded than HLA-associated ones, a later analysis found. Cytomegalovirus association was assigned to approximately 160 TCR beta chains.

As for this clone: Its antigen is unknown.

60 Vbeta and 13 Jbeta primers were used in PCR. Sequencing used immunoSEQ multiplex PCR; TCRdb keeps in-frame clones, though not all of them. The table has about 130,000 clones, about 80% seen once. Germline V lookup: CDR1 SQVTM, CDR2 ANQGSEA. V shed 7 bases, J shed 5 bases, and the junction held 9 bases outside the gene matches. The CDR3 covers 14 residues. The source material was PBMCs. The rearrangement joins TRBV29-1 to TRBJ2-5; 11 positions agree with TRBD1. This sequence originates from a girl aged 2 to 10 in good health and CMV-seronegative. CDR3 in amino acids: CSEERDRGDETQYF. The CDR3 DNA sequence: TGCAGCGAAGAGCGGGACAGGGGGGACGAGACCCAGTACTTC.